Each of the 26 T cell receptor beta chains below was sequenced from the same sample in a study of cytomegalovirus exposure and HLA in healthy donors. 60 Vbeta and 13 Jbeta primers were used in PCR. Generated by immunoSEQ multiplex PCR, the TCRdb table keeps only in-frame clones and is missing some. Of fewer than 180,000 clones listed, 70% to 80% were seen once; the top ten hold 3.5%. The sample consisted of PBMCs. These receptors originate from a human donor in good health.

V usage is TRBV11-1 and J usage is TRBJ2-1; the D gene is possibly TRBD1 (6 bases). Per germline, CDR1 SGHAT and CDR2 FQDESV (reference sequence). Trimming stripped 3 bases from V and 5 bases from J, with 11 bases between. This CDR3 is 14 amino acids long. CDR3: CASSFLQGHNEQFF. CDR3 sequence (DNA): TGTGCCAGCAGCTTTCTCCAGGGGCACAATGAGCAGTTCTTC.

CDR3 loop: CAGRTGSGNTIYF. CDR3 DNA: TGTGCCGGTCGCACGGGCTCTGGAAACACCATATATTTT. This chain connects TRBV6-6 to TRBJ1-3; D gene uncertain. This CDR3 region has 13 residues. Looked up from germline, CDR1 is MNHNY and CDR2 is SVGAGI (reference sequence). Trimming took off 11 bases at V and 0 bases at J, with 11 bases between the two ends.

The chain couples TRBV10-3 to TRBJ1-1; D is ambiguous. The V gene's germline CDR1 is ENHRY and CDR2 SYGVKD. The CDR3 sequence is 15 residues long. V shed 1 base and J shed 0 bases, with 9 bases lying between them. CDR3 sequence: CAISEFVSMNTEAFF. CDR3 DNA sequence: TGTGCCATCAGTGAGTTCGTCAGTATGAACACTGAAGCTTTCTTT.

The J gene is TRBJ2-1, the V gene TRBV6-5, with D possibly TRBD2 on 6 matching bases. V was clipped by 2 bases and J by 10 bases, with 12 bases between them. Germline values: CDR1 MNHEY, CDR2 SVGAGI. The CDR3 loop spans 13 amino acids. The CDR3 here is CASSYMVGGEQFF. The CDR3 DNA reads TGTGCCAGCAGTTACATGGTGGGGGGAGAGCAGTTCTTC.

This clone showed up just a few times. The gene calls are TRBV5-6 and TRBJ1-6, with D uncertain. V lost 4 bases to trimming and J lost 7 bases, with 6 bases between them. Germline V lookup: CDR1 SGHDT, CDR2 YYEEEE. This CDR3 has 12 amino acids. CDR3 nucleotides: TGTGCCAGCAGCGCAGTCAATTCACCCCTCCACTTT. Translation: CASSAVNSPLHF. Drawing the rest from reference TRBV5-6 and TRBJ1-6, the complete variable domain is DAGVTQSPTHLIKTRGQQVTLRCSPKSGHDTVSWYQQALGQGPQFIFQYYEEEERQRGNFPDRFSGHQFPNYSSELNVNALLLGDSALYLCASSAVNSPLHFGNGTRLTVT.

The chain carries TRBV5-6 and TRBJ2-7; 12 bases map to TRBD2. Germline V gene lookup returns CDR1 SGHDT and CDR2 YYEEEE. The CDR3 runs to 14 residues. Losses at the gene ends were 4 bases for V and 6 bases for J; bases not matched to a gene: 5. CDR3 region: CASSVLAGGGEQYF. The CDR3, as DNA: TGTGCCAGCAGCGTCCTAGCGGGAGGGGGCGAGCAGTACTTC.

The chain carries TRBV28 and TRBJ2-2; D may be TRBD1 (6 bases). This CDR3 has 14 residues. With 2 bases removed from V and 3 bases from J, the gap between germline ends came to 7 bases. The germline V gene has CDR1 MDHEN and CDR2 SYDVKM. CDR3 residues: CASSLPGDTGELFF. The CDR3, as DNA: TGTGCCAGCAGTTTACCAGGGGACACCGGGGAGCTGTTTTTT. Supplemented by reference TRBV28 and TRBJ2-2, the full variable domain reads DVKVTQSSRYLVKRTGEKVFLECVQDMDHENMFWYRQDPGLGLRLIYFSYDVKMKEKGDIPEGYSVSREKKERFSLILESASTNQTSMYLCASSLPGDTGELFFGEGSRLTVL.

This chain joins TRBV4-2 and TRBJ2-1, with 8 bases fitting TRBD1. The V gene end was trimmed by 5 bases and the J gene end by 8 bases; junction bases not matched to a gene: 11. CDR1 LGHNA and CDR2 YNFKEQ come from the germline V gene. The CDR3 has 15 amino acids. CDR3: CASSEATGVGDEQFF. The DNA for the CDR3 is TGTGCCAGCAGCGAAGCGACAGGGGTTGGCGATGAGCAGTTCTTC.

The chain links TRBV19 to TRBJ2-1; 7 positions match TRBD2. The CDR3 consists of 15 residues. V trimming: 8 bases; J trimming: 5 bases; junction bases outside the gene matches: 12. Germline V gene lookup returns CDR1 LNHDA and CDR2 SQIVND (reference sequence). The CDR3, as DNA: TGTGCCAGTGGGGGGGTGATAGGAGTGAACAATGAGCAGTTCTTC. Amino acids: CASGGVIGVNNEQFF.

This chain uses TRBV5-4 with TRBJ2-3, with TRBD2 identical over 7 bases. CDR3 length equals 16 residues. J lost 6 bases, V lost 3 bases, and 13 bases had no gene match. Germline values: CDR1 SGHNT, CDR2 YYREEE (reference sequence). This CDR3 is CASSSPGLYSTDTQYF. CDR3 coding DNA: TGTGCCAGCAGCTCGCCGGGACTATATTCTACGGATACGCAGTATTTT.

This clone has only one observation. This sequence joins TRBV19 and TRBJ2-4, with 7 bases aligning to TRBD2. This CDR3 has 12 amino acids. Germline loops: CDR1 LNHDA, CDR2 SQIVND (reference sequence). The trim removed 7 bases at V and 8 bases at J, leaving 5 bases unmatched. In DNA, the CDR3 is TGTGCCAGTAACCTTGGGGGGGACATTCAGTACTTC. Encoded protein: CASNLGGDIQYF.

The chain combines TRBV7-9 with TRBJ2-3; D is perhaps TRBD2 (5 bases). V lost 4 bases and J lost 4, with 12 bases in between. CDR3 length: 14 residues. Germline V CDR1 and CDR2: SEHNR, FQNEAQ (reference sequence). The CDR3 nucleotides are TGTGCCAGCAGCTCGACTACATATTCAGATACGCAGTATTTT. It yields the protein CASSSTTYSDTQYF.

This clone was counted once. J is TRBJ2-1 and V is TRBV14; possible D gene TRBD1, 5 bases. V was pared by 4 bases and J by 3 bases, with 13 bases between. The CDR3 is 15 residues long. Germline V gives CDR1 SGHDN, CDR2 FVKESK. CDR3 DNA sequence: TGTGCCAGCAGCCCCCGGGCAGGGTTCTACAATGAGCAGTTCTTC. As protein: CASSPRAGFYNEQFF.

This chain links TRBV4-1 with TRBJ2-2; the D is unclear. Germline V gives CDR1 MGHRA, CDR2 YSYEKL. CDR3 length equals 15 residues. V gave up 4 bases and J gave up 1 base, with 10 bases separating them. The CDR3 sequence is CASSPGALNTGELFF. The CDR3 nucleotides are TGCGCCAGCAGCCCTGGAGCCCTGAACACCGGGGAGCTGTTTTTT.

This clone showed up just once. The chain is built from TRBV4-1 and TRBJ1-2, with D perhaps matching TRBD1 (5 bases). Trimming left V 0 bases short and J 8 bases short, with 16 bases between. CDR1 is MGHRA, CDR2 YSYEKL, per germline. The CDR3 sequence is 15 residues long. CDR3 DNA: TGCGCCAGCAGCCAAGAGGTCGGGACTATACTCGGCTACACCTTC. It yields the protein CASSQEVGTILGYTF.

In this sample, this clone turned up a few times. The chain links TRBV6-6 to TRBJ1-2; weak D call: TRBD1 (6 bases). Trimming pared 5 bases from V and 11 bases from J, leaving 12 bases between. Germline values: CDR1 MNHNY, CDR2 SVGAGI (reference sequence). This CDR3 is built from 11 residues. The CDR3 sequence: CASSLDRGYTF. The CDR3 nucleotides read TGTGCCAGCAGTCTGGACAGAGGATACACCTTC.

The chain combines TRBV6-5 with TRBJ1-5; the D is unclear. V lost 2 bases, J lost 2 bases, and 7 bases lay in between. The germline V gene has CDR1 MNHEY and CDR2 SVGAGI. This CDR3 comprises 14 residues. The CDR3 bases are TGTGCCAGCAGTTACAACGGTGGCAATCAGCCCCAGCATTTT. Translating it yields CASSYNGGNQPQHF.

The chain is built from TRBV19 and TRBJ2-5; no definite D call. V was trimmed by 4 bases and J by 3 bases, leaving 15 bases between them. Germline assignment: CDR1 LNHDA and CDR2 SQIVND (reference sequence). The CDR3 is made up of 15 amino acids. As DNA, the CDR3 is TGTGCCAGTAGTAAGGTGGGTCACAGTGAAGAGACCCAGTACTTC. It is translated as CASSKVGHSEETQYF.

This CDR3 is CASSTGGTQPQHF. The CDR3 DNA is TGTGCCAGCAGCACAGGGGGCACTCAGCCCCAGCATTTT. The chain combines TRBV6-1 with TRBJ1-5, with 9 bases identical to TRBD1. The CDR3 covers 13 residues. From germline, CDR1 is MNHNS and CDR2 SASEGT. V dropped 6 bases and J dropped 6; count of bases not matched to a gene: 3.

Notes on this clone: Because it lacks the conserved phenylalanine or tryptophan at the end, this CDR3 is likely a read error. The limits of the CDR3 on the DNA are not certain, so only TCRdb's listed CDR3 is given. The rearrangement uses TRBV11-2 and TRBJ2-7; the table names TRBD2, a call not compared with the DNA. Germline values: CDR1 SGHAT, CDR2 FQNNGV. The CDR3 sequence runs 13 residues, both termini included. CDR3 in amino acids: CASSLAGGRLVQI.

The chain links TRBV13 to TRBJ2-7; TRBD2 agrees at 9 bases. The CDR3 loop spans 16 amino acids. The germline gives CDR1 PRHDT, CDR2 FYEKMQ (reference sequence). Trimming cost V 5 bases and J 3 bases; bases outside gene matches: 11. The CDR3 spells CASSRKGLAGNYEQYF. CDR3 DNA: TGTGCCAGCAGCCGTAAGGGGCTAGCGGGAAACTACGAGCAGTACTTC.

The genes are TRBV29-1 and TRBJ2-1; TRBD1 matches 7 bases. The germline gives CDR1 SQVTM, CDR2 ANQGSEA. There are 14 residues in the CDR3. The V segment lost 7 bases and the J segment 7 bases; nucleotides outside the gene matches: 13. CDR3 amino acids: CSAERRQGWNEQFF. As DNA, the CDR3 is TGCAGCGCCGAGCGGAGACAGGGCTGGAATGAGCAGTTCTTC.

This clone showed up just once. V usage is TRBV7-3 and J usage is TRBJ2-5; D is uncertain. The germline V gene encodes CDR1 SGHTA and CDR2 FQGTGA. V lost 7 bases to trimming and J lost 5 bases, with 8 bases between them. The CDR3 runs to 11 residues. The CDR3 spells CASTPAETQYF. DNA of the CDR3: TGTGCCAGCACCCCCGCGGAGACCCAGTACTTC.

In nucleotides, the CDR3 is TGCGCCAGCAGCTCAAACGGGGAGGTCTCCTACGAGCAGTACTTC. This sequence encodes CASSSNGEVSYEQYF. V is TRBV5-1 and J is TRBJ2-7, with a tentative D call TRBD2 (6 bases). In germline, CDR1 is SGHRS, CDR2 YFSETQ. V lost 3 bases, J lost 0 bases, and 13 bases lay in between. There are 15 residues in the CDR3.

This chain connects TRBV10-2 to TRBJ2-4, with TRBD2 matching over 10 bases. With 5 bases clipped from V and 6 bases from J, the junction kept 13 bases outside the gene matches. The CDR3 loop spans 17 amino acids. Germline lookup yields CDR1 WSHSY and CDR2 SAAADI. The DNA of the CDR3 is TGCGCCAGCAGTAGCGGGAGGGCCTTCGGGGAGGGAAACATTCAGTACTTC. This encodes CASSSGRAFGEGNIQYF.

The rearrangement uses TRBV6-5 and TRBJ1-2; TRBD1 might be the D (6 bases). Germline V gene sequence: CDR1 MNHEY, CDR2 SVGAGI. The CDR3 is 15 residues long. With 6 bases removed from V and 6 bases from J, the gap between germline ends came to 20 bases. This chain's CDR3 is CASRPGDRPSHGYTF. The CDR3 DNA reads as TGTGCCAGCAGGCCCGGAGACAGGCCCTCTCATGGCTACACCTTC.